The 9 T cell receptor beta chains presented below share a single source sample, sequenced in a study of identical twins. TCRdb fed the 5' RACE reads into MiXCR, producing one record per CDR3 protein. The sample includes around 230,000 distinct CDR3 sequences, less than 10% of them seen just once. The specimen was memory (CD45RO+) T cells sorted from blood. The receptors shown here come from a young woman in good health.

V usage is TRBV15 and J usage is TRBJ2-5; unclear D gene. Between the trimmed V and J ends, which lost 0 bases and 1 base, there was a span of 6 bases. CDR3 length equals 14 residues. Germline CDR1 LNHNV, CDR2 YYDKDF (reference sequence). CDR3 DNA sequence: TGTGCCACCAGCAGAGAAGGTGTCCAAGAGACCCAGTACTTC. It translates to CATSREGVQETQYF.

The CDR3 sequence is CAIPTSGSRNEQFF. CDR3 coding DNA: TGTGCCATTCCGACTAGCGGGAGTAGGAATGAGCAGTTCTTC. The gene calls are TRBV12-3 or TRBV12-4 and TRBJ2-1; 12 bases line up with TRBD2. The CDR3 is made up of 14 amino acids. With V trimmed by 10 bases and J by 7 bases, 8 bases remained unmatched.

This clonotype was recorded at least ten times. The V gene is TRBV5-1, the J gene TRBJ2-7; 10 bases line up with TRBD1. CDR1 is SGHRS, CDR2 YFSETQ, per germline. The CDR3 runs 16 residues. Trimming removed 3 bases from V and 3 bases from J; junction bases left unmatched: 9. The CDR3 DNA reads TGCGCCAGCAGCTCCGCAGGACAGGGGGGATTCTACGAGCAGTACTTC. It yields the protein CASSSAGQGGFYEQYF.

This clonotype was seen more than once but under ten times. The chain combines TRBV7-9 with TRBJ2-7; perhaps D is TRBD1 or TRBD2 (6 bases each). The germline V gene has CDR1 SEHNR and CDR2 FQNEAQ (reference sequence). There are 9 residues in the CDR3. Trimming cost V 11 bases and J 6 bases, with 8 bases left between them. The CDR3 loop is CAGGLEQYF. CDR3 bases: TGTGCCGGGGGGCTCGAGCAGTACTTC.

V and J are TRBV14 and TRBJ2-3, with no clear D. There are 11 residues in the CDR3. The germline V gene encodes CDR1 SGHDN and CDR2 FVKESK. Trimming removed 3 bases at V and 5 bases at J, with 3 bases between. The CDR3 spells CASSHEDTQYF. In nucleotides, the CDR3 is TGTGCCAGCAGCCATGAAGATACGCAGTATTTT.

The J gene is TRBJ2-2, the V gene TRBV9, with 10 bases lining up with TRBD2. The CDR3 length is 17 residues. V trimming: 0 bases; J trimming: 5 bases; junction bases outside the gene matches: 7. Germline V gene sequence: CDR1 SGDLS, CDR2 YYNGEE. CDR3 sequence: CASSVEAGGPETGELFF. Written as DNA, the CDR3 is TGTGCCAGCAGCGTAGAAGCGGGAGGGCCGGAGACCGGGGAGCTGTTTTTT.

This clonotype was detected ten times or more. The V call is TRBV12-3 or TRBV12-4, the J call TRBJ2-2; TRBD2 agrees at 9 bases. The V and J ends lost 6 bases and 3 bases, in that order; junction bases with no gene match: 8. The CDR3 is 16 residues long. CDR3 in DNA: TGTGCCAGCAGGAGTAGCGGGAGTGTATACACCGGGGAGCTGTTTTTT. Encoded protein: CASRSSGSVYTGELFF.

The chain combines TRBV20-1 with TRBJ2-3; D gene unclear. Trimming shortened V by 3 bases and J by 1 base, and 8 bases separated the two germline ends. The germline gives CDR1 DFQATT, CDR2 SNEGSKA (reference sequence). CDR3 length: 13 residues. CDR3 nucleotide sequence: TGCAGTGCTAGGGCAGACGGCACAGATACGCAGTATTTT. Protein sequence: CSARADGTDTQYF.

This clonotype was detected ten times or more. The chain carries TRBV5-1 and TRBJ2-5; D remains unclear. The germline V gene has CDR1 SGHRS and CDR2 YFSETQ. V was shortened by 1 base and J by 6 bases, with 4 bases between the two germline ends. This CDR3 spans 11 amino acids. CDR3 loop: CASSLSKTQYF. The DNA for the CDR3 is TGCGCCAGCAGCTTGTCGAAGACCCAGTACTTC.